This TCR beta chain derives from a study of prognosis after radiotherapy for stage I lung cancer. Study at large: Patients were some 13 men and five to seven women aged about 53 to 95, median about 79 years.

Study-wide findings and caveats: Unique TCR clone counts were lower following stereotactic body radiation therapy (median approximately 9,600 versus 7,200).

The V gene's germline CDR1 is MNHEY and CDR2 SVGEGT. This CDR3 is built from 14 residues. With two-round multiplex PCR, TCR beta CDR3 sequences were amplified from genomic DNA. Amplification during the initial PCR round employed primers specific to each TRBV and TRBJ gene. TCRdb processed the multiplex PCR reads anew with MiXCR; each CDR3 protein has one entry. The data contain 9,500 to 15,000 distinct CDR3 sequences, around half of them singletons. This clonotype appeared once. Its antigen remains unknown. A far larger clone is only one base removed, so a read error is likely. All patients showed node-negative disease on CT and PET/CT and lacked prior chemotherapy, radiotherapy or other malignancies. Researchers took approximately 5.4 milliliters of peripheral blood at each of two time points.

The TCR comes from a donor over 45 with non-small cell lung cancer. The sequenced sample was PBMCs, obtained before or after stereotactic body radiation therapy (not recorded which). The chain combines TRBV6-2 or TRBV6-3 with TRBJ1-1, with 13 bases identical to TRBD2. With the DNA end fitting TRBJ2-3 better, the J assignment may be wrong. The CDR3, as DNA: TGTGCCACCCAACAGGGACTAGCGGGAAATACGCAGTATTTT. Translation: CATQQGLAGNTQYF.